These T cell receptor beta chains were read from a single sample in a study of T-cell memory formation after mild COVID-19. MiXCR, run by TCRdb on the 5' RACE reads, gives a single entry per CDR3 protein. The data contain around 300,000 distinct CDR3 sequences, around 8% of them seen just once; the ten biggest clones take up roughly 23%. Material for sequencing was PBMCs or a T cell subset sorted from them (not recorded which). Receptors originate from a young man who had mild COVID-19 (a few samples of this study predate the infection). Cell type and time point are not known. Both conserved end residues are part of each CDR3. Fields, in order: CDR3 length, J gene, V gene, CDR3 protein.

CDR3 length: 15
J gene: TRBJ1-1
V gene: TRBV19
CDR3 protein: CASSLSSYLNTEAFF

CDR3 length: 12
J gene: TRBJ1-4
V gene: TRBV28
CDR3 protein: CASSSSHRKLFF

CDR3 length: 15
J gene: TRBJ2-3
V gene: TRBV4-2
CDR3 protein: CASSQFTGLTDTQYF

CDR3 length: 15
J gene: TRBJ2-1
V gene: TRBV7-2
CDR3 protein: CASSFDRGGYNEQFF

CDR3 length: 10
J gene: TRBJ1-1
V gene: TRBV7-9
CDR3 protein: CASSVGEAFF

CDR3 length: 14
J gene: TRBJ1-2
V gene: TRBV4-2
CDR3 protein: CASSQVAGPGGYTF

CDR3 length: 17
J gene: TRBJ1-1
V gene: TRBV12-3/TRBV12-4
CDR3 protein: CASSPRWGRGDETEAFF

CDR3 length: 17
J gene: TRBJ2-3
V gene: TRBV6-5
CDR3 protein: CASSYALDSVGTDTQYF

CDR3 length: 15
J gene: TRBJ2-1
V gene: TRBV29-1
CDR3 protein: CSPQLMGTSAREQFF

CDR3 length: 13
J gene: TRBJ2-1
V gene: TRBV15
CDR3 protein: CATSREAYNEQFF

CDR3 length: 14
J gene: TRBJ2-7
V gene: TRBV6-2/TRBV6-3
CDR3 protein: CASSKQRGIYEQYF

CDR3 length: 15
J gene: TRBJ2-2
V gene: TRBV29-1
CDR3 protein: CSVKSAGENTGELFF

CDR3 length: 14
J gene: TRBJ2-3
V gene: TRBV12-3/TRBV12-4
CDR3 protein: CAILAGGGTDTQYF

CDR3 length: 14
J gene: TRBJ2-3
V gene: TRBV7-9
CDR3 protein: CASSLRSGEDTQYF

CDR3 length: 13
J gene: TRBJ1-1
V gene: TRBV3-1
CDR3 protein: CASSQNTAGEAFF

CDR3 length: 19
J gene: TRBJ1-6
V gene: TRBV6-5
CDR3 protein: CASSPWAAGTGSYNSPLHF

CDR3 length: 16
J gene: TRBJ2-5
V gene: TRBV15
CDR3 protein: CATSQGLAGPKETQYF

CDR3 length: 14
J gene: TRBJ2-6
V gene: TRBV7-3
CDR3 protein: CASSYGPGANVLTF

CDR3 length: 18
J gene: TRBJ2-6
V gene: TRBV5-1
CDR3 protein: CASSPYSDGPPGANVLTF

CDR3 length: 18
J gene: TRBJ2-2
V gene: TRBV7-2
CDR3 protein: CASSLAPSGGASTGELFF

CDR3 length: 12
J gene: TRBJ2-2
V gene: TRBV11-2
CDR3 protein: CASVARGGELFF

CDR3 length: 13
J gene: TRBJ2-5
V gene: TRBV4-3
CDR3 protein: CASSHRGGETQYF

CDR3 length: 14
J gene: TRBJ2-1
V gene: TRBV7-2
CDR3 protein: CASSQAGLAYEQFF

CDR3 length: 17
J gene: TRBJ1-1
V gene: TRBV20-1
CDR3 protein: CSARDPRRGHMNTEAFF

CDR3 length: 15
J gene: TRBJ2-2
V gene: TRBV12-3/TRBV12-4
CDR3 protein: CASSSRDRVTGELFF

CDR3 length: 13
J gene: TRBJ1-1
V gene: TRBV2
CDR3 protein: CASDRTVNTEAFF

CDR3 length: 12
J gene: TRBJ2-7
V gene: TRBV2
CDR3 protein: CASSDGGYEQYF

CDR3 length: 13
J gene: TRBJ2-3
V gene: TRBV29-1
CDR3 protein: CSVELGGTDTQYF

CDR3 length: 15
J gene: TRBJ2-3
V gene: TRBV11-2
CDR3 protein: CASNPGTGGTDTQYF

CDR3 length: 16
J gene: TRBJ2-3
V gene: TRBV24-1
CDR3 protein: CATSDWGKQGTDTQYF

CDR3 length: 16
J gene: TRBJ2-1
V gene: TRBV19
CDR3 protein: CASSIEGTGVRNEQFF

CDR3 length: 16
J gene: TRBJ1-5
V gene: TRBV4-2
CDR3 protein: CASSQDPQTKGQPQHF

CDR3 length: 15
J gene: TRBJ2-2
V gene: TRBV4-1
CDR3 protein: CASSQVGGRAGELFF

CDR3 length: 15
J gene: TRBJ1-1
V gene: TRBV9
CDR3 protein: CASSVASDLSTEAFF

CDR3 length: 18
J gene: TRBJ2-1
V gene: TRBV20-1
CDR3 protein: CSASTSGKHGLSYNEQFF

CDR3 length: 12
J gene: TRBJ2-1
V gene: TRBV12-3/TRBV12-4
CDR3 protein: CASSPRQAEQFF

CDR3 length: 14
J gene: TRBJ2-3
V gene: TRBV7-7
CDR3 protein: CASSLHRLADTQYF

CDR3 length: 17
J gene: TRBJ2-1
V gene: TRBV7-2
CDR3 protein: CASSSHPLAGGGNEQFF

CDR3 length: 15
J gene: TRBJ1-5
V gene: TRBV5-5
CDR3 protein: CASSRTGQGNQPQHF

CDR3 length: 15
J gene: TRBJ1-1
V gene: TRBV5-4
CDR3 protein: CASSLGGVGATEAFF

CDR3 length: 11
J gene: TRBJ2-1
V gene: TRBV20-1
CDR3 protein: CSARGGDIEFF

CDR3 length: 17
J gene: TRBJ2-1
V gene: TRBV19
CDR3 protein: CASTLKGRGGIYNEQFF

CDR3 length: 12
J gene: TRBJ2-5
V gene: TRBV18
CDR3 protein: CASSPVQETQYF

CDR3 length: 13
J gene: TRBJ2-5
V gene: TRBV14
CDR3 protein: CASSQNSQETQYF

CDR3 length: 14
J gene: TRBJ2-7
V gene: TRBV7-8
CDR3 protein: CASSPEDRAYEQYF

CDR3 length: 13
J gene: TRBJ2-1
V gene: TRBV5-4
CDR3 protein: CASSFGEYNEQFF

CDR3 length: 11
J gene: TRBJ2-7
V gene: TRBV25-1
CDR3 protein: CASSELGEQYF

CDR3 length: 14
J gene: TRBJ2-3
V gene: TRBV4-1
CDR3 protein: CATRRSGGIDTQYF

CDR3 length: 16
J gene: TRBJ2-5
V gene: TRBV7-3
CDR3 protein: CASSFMGGHTKETQYF

CDR3 length: 15
J gene: TRBJ1-2
V gene: TRBV6-2/TRBV6-3
CDR3 protein: CASSYGEDKPYGYTF

CDR3 length: 11
J gene: TRBJ1-2
V gene: TRBV6-5
CDR3 protein: CASQGGYGYTF

CDR3 length: 11
J gene: TRBJ2-5
V gene: TRBV7-9
CDR3 protein: CASSEGGTQYF

CDR3 length: 12
J gene: TRBJ1-1
V gene: TRBV11-1
CDR3 protein: CASSFRGPEAFF